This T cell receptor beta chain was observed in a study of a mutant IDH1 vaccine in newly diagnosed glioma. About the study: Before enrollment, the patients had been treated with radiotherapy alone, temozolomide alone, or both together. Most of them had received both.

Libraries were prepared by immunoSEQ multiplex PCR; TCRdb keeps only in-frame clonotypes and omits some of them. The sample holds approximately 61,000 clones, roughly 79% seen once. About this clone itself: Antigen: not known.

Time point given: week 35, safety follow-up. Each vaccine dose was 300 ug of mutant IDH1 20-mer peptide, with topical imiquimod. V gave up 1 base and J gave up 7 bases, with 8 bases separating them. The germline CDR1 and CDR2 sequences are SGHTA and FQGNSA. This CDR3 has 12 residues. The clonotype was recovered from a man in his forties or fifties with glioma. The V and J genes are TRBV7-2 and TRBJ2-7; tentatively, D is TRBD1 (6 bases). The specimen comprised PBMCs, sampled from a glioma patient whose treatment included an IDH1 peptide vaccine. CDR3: CASSLGGREQYF. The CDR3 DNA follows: TGTGCCAGCAGCTTAGGGGGGCGTGAGCAGTACTTC.